The subject of this entry is one T cell receptor beta chain. Germline V gene data show CDR1 as SGHAT and CDR2 as FQNNGV. The CDR3 is 15 residues long. V was pared by 4 bases and J by 2 bases, with 7 bases of the junction left unmatched. Runs used v3.0 of the immunoSEQ assay and were done at survey level. Clones were read by immunoSEQ multiplex PCR, and TCRdb kept only the in-frame ones, dropping some. The sample holds some 47,000 clones, 90% to 95% seen once. The entry originates in a study of long-term antiretroviral therapy in people with HIV. The TCR originated in a woman aged 50 to 60 with HIV. This specimen consisted of unsorted PBMCs, obtained 3.7 years after starting antiretroviral therapy. The chain uses TRBV11-2 and TRBJ2-5; 7 nucleotides line up with TRBD1. The CDR3 loop reads CASSSRGQIQETQYF. In DNA, the CDR3 is TGTGCCAGCAGCTCAAGGGGGCAAATTCAAGAGACCCAGTACTTC.